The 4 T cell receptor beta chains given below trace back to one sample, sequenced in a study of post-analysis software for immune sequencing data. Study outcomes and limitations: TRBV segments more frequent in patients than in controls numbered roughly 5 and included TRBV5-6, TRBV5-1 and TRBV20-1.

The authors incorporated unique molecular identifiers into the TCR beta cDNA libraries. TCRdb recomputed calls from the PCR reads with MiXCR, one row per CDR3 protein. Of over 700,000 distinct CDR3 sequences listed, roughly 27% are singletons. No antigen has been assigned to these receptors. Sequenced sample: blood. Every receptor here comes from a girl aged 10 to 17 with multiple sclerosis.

The CDR3 DNA reads as TGTGCCAGTGGCCTGGGGACCCAGTACTTC. Its translation is CASGLGTQYF. The chain links TRBV25-1 to TRBJ2-5; D is unresolved. V was cut by 9 bases and J by 7 bases, with 9 bases left in between. The CDR3 has 10 residues. The germline CDR1 and CDR2 sequences are MGHDK and SYGVNS.

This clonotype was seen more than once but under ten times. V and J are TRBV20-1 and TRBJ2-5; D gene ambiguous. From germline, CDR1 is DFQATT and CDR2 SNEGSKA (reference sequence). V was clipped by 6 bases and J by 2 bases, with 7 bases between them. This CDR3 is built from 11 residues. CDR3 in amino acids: CSALAQETQYF. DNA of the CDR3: TGCAGTGCGCTCGCTCAAGAGACCCAGTACTTC.

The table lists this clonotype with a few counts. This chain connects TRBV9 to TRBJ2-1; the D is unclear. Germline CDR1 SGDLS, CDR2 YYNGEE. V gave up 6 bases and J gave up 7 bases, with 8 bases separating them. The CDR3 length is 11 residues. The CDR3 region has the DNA TGTGCCAGCACCCAGCCAAATGAGCAGTTCTTC. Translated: CASTQPNEQFF. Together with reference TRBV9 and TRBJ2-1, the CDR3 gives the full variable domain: DSGVTQTPKHLITATGQRVTLRCSPRSGDLSVYWYQQSLDQGLQFLIQYYNGEERAKGNILERFSAQQFPDLHSELNLSSLELGDSALYFCASTQPNEQFFGPGTRLTVL.

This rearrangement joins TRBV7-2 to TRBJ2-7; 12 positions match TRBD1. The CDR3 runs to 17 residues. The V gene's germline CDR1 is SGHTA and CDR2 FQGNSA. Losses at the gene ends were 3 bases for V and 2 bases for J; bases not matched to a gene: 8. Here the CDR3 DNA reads TGTGCCAGCAGCTTCGGGACAGGGGGCGCGAAGACCTACGAGCAGTACTTC. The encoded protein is CASSFGTGGAKTYEQYF.